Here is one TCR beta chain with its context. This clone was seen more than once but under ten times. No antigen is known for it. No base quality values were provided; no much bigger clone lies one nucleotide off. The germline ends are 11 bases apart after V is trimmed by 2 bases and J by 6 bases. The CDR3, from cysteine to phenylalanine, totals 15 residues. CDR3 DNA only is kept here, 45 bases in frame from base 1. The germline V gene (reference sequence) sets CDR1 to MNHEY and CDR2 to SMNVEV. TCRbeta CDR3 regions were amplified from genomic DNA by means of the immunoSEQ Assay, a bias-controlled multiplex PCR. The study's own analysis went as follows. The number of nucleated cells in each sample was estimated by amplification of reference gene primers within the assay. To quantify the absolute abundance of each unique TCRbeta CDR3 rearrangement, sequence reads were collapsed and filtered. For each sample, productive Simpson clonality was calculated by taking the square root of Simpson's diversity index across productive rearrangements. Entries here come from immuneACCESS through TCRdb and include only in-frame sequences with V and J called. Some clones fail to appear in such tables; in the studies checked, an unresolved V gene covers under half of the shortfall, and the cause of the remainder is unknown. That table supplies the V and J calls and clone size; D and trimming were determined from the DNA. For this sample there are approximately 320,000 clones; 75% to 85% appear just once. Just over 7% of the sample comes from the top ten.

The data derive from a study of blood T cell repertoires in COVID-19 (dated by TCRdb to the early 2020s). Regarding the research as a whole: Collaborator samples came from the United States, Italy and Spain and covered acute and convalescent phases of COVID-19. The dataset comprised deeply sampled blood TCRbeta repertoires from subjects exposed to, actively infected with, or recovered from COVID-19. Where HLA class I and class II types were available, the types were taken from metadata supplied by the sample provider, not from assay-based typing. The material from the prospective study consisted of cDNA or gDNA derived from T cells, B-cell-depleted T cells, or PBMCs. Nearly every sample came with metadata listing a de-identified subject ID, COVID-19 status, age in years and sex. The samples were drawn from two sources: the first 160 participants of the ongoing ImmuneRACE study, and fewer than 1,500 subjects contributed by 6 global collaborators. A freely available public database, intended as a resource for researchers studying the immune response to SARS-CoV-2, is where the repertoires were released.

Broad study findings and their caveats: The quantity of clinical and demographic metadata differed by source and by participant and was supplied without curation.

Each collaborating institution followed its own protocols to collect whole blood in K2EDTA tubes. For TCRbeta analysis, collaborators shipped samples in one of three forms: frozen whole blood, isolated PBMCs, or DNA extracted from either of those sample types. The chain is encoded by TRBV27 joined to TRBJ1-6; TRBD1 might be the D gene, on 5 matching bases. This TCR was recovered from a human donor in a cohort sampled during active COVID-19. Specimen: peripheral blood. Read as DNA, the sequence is TGTGCCAGCAGTTTAGGGTGGGGGGTTAATTCACCCCTCCACTTT. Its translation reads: CASSLGWGVNSPLHF.